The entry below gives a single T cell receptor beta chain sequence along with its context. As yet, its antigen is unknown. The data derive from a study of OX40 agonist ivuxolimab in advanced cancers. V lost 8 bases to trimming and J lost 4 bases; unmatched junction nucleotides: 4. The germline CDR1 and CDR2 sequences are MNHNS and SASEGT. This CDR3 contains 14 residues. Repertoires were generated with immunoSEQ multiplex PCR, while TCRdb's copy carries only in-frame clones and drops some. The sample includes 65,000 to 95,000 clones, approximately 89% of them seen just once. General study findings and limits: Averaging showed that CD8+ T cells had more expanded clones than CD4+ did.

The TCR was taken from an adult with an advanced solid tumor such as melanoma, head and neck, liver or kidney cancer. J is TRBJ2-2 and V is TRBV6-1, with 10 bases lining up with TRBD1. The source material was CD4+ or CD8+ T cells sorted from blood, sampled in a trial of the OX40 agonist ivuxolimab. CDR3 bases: TGTGCCAGCCCCGGGACAGGGGCCACCGGGGAGCTGTTTTTT. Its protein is CASPGTGATGELFF.